The 20 T cell receptor beta chains below all came from one sample that was sequenced in a study of T cells in Graves' hyperthyroidism and ophthalmopathy. The CDR3 regions of TCR beta were amplified from RNA transcripts. In the first-round RT-PCR of the TCR CDR3, the HTBI primer set was used. TCRdb analysed the multiplex PCR reads with MiXCR anew, one entry per CDR3 protein. The data show some 460,000 distinct CDR3 sequences, with more than 15% seen just once and roughly 13% held by the top ten. The source material was blood. The receptors shown here come from a woman under 30 with Graves' hyperthyroidism.

This clonotype was seen ten or more times. The J gene is TRBJ1-2, the V gene TRBV12-3 or TRBV12-4; D is unresolved. V lost 2 bases and J 6 bases, leaving 13 bases between the germline ends. The CDR3 is 14 amino acids. The CDR3 is CASSLQEGVHGYTF. In DNA, the CDR3 is TGTGCCAGCAGTTTACAAGAGGGCGTTCATGGCTACACCTTC.

This clonotype was counted at least ten times. This chain links TRBV2 with TRBJ2-2, with D tentatively TRBD1 (6 bases). Per the germline V gene, CDR1 is SNHLY and CDR2 is FYNNEI. The CDR3 is made up of 16 amino acids. V lost 4 bases to trimming and J lost 2 bases, with 14 bases between them. The CDR3 DNA reads TGTGCCAGCAGTGTAACAGGGCTCGGTAACACCGGGGAGCTGTTTTTT. Residues: CASSVTGLGNTGELFF.

This clonotype was detected many times. The chain links TRBV7-9 to TRBJ2-1; 7 bases align to TRBD2. Trimming cost V 5 bases and J 10 bases; bases outside gene matches: 14. This CDR3 contains 15 residues. Germline CDR1 and CDR2: SEHNR and FQNEAQ (reference sequence). CDR3 nucleotide sequence: TGTGCCAGCAGCCCACTCGGGACTACGACTGAGGAGCAGTTCTTC. It is translated as CASSPLGTTTEEQFF.

The chain employs TRBV5-1 and TRBJ1-1; 10 bases fit TRBD1. Germline V lookup: CDR1 SGHRS, CDR2 YFSETQ. There are 15 residues in the CDR3. V lost 5 bases to trimming and J lost 0 bases; unmatched junction nucleotides: 4. The CDR3 bases are TGCGCCAGCAGATCCGGGACAGGGGTGAACACTGAAGCTTTCTTT. It encodes CASRSGTGVNTEAFF.

The rearrangement uses TRBV7-9 and TRBJ2-7; D may be TRBD1 (5 bases). Trimming left V 2 bases short and J 6 bases short, with 35 bases between. The CDR3 spans 21 residues. CDR1 and CDR2 from the germline V gene are SEHNR and FQNEAQ (reference sequence). CDR3 coding DNA: TGTGCCAGCAGCTTATTCCGGTTCCCGTCGAGTCCTGGGGCTATTTCGAGCGAGCAGTACTTC. Its translation: CASSLFRFPSSPGAISSEQYF.

Many counts were recorded for this clonotype. The CDR3 DNA follows: TGTGCCAGCAGTCTCGGACAGTGGACTGAAGCTTTCTTT. It specifies CASSLGQWTEAFF. The V call is TRBV6-1, the J call TRBJ1-1; D might be TRBD1 (6 bases). The CDR3 extends over 13 amino acids. Germline CDR1 is MNHNS and CDR2 is SASEGT. V lost 5 bases to trimming and J lost 5 bases, with 12 bases between them.

This chain joins TRBV27 and TRBJ2-1; D is undetermined. The CDR3 covers 12 residues. Trimming shortened V by 9 bases and J by 9 bases, and 15 bases separated the two germline ends. Germline loops: CDR1 MNHEY, CDR2 SMNVEV (reference sequence). In nucleotides, the CDR3 is TGTGCCAGTAAAGTCCTGGGGTTTGAGCAGTTCTTC. The encoded protein is CASKVLGFEQFF.

This clonotype came up many times. The genes are TRBV5-1 and TRBJ2-7, with TRBD1 as a possible D gene (6 bases). V lost 4 bases to trimming and J lost 2 bases, with 13 bases between them. The CDR3 is 14 residues long. Germline CDR1 SGHRS, CDR2 YFSETQ. The CDR3 loop is CASSLGAPAYEQYF. The CDR3 DNA follows: TGCGCCAGCAGCCTGGGGGCGCCCGCCTACGAGCAGTACTTC.

This clonotype appeared many times. The J gene is TRBJ2-1, the V gene TRBV11-2; 12 nucleotides line up with TRBD2. Germline CDR1 and CDR2: SGHAT and FQNNGV. J lost 9 bases, V lost 4 bases, and 7 bases had no gene match. This CDR3 spans 15 amino acids. The CDR3 DNA reads as TGTGCCAGCAGCTCCCTAGCGGGAGGGCGAAGTGAGCAGTTCTTC. Protein product: CASSSLAGGRSEQFF.

This clonotype has at least ten counts. The chain links TRBV7-2 to TRBJ1-1; the D gene is possibly TRBD1 (5 bases). The CDR3 runs to 12 residues. The germline gives CDR1 SGHTA, CDR2 FQGNSA. The V and J ends lost 2 bases and 11 bases respectively, with 12 bases between them. This chain's CDR3 is CASSLSHRGAFF. The CDR3 DNA reads as TGTGCCAGCAGCTTATCACATCGGGGCGCTTTCTTT.

This clonotype has only a few counts. The chain carries TRBV20-1 and TRBJ1-2; D is perhaps TRBD1 (6 bases). The CDR3 spans 15 residues. From germline, CDR1 is DFQATT and CDR2 SNEGSKA (reference sequence). Trimming stripped 3 bases from V and 4 bases from J, with 18 bases between. The CDR3 spells CSARPDRLRPYGYTF. Written as DNA, the CDR3 is TGCAGTGCTAGGCCAGACAGGTTGCGTCCCTATGGCTACACCTTC.

The chain combines TRBV18 with TRBJ2-7, with 13 positions matching TRBD2. Germline assignment: CDR1 KGHSH and CDR2 LQKENI. This CDR3 region has 16 residues. With V trimmed by 3 bases and J by 4 bases, 6 bases remained unmatched. CDR3 region: CASSPPTSGGAYEQYF. For the CDR3, the DNA is TGTGCCAGCTCACCGCCAACTAGCGGGGGGGCTTACGAGCAGTACTTC.

This clonotype was recorded many times. The chain combines TRBV25-1 with TRBJ2-7; D is possibly TRBD2 (6 bases). Germline V gene data show CDR1 as MGHDK and CDR2 as SYGVNS. The CDR3 runs to 15 residues. The V and J ends lost 4 bases and 0 bases respectively, with 13 bases between them. The CDR3 loop reads CASSGGLSSSYEQYF. As DNA, the CDR3 is TGTGCCAGCAGTGGGGGACTGTCGAGCTCCTACGAGCAGTACTTC.

Many counts were recorded for this clonotype. The chain is built from TRBV6-1 and TRBJ2-7; 12 bases are a match to TRBD1. The V segment lost 6 bases and the J segment 6 bases; nucleotides outside the gene matches: 6. Germline-derived CDR1 and CDR2 are MNHNS and SASEGT. The CDR3 is 14 residues long. The CDR3 loop is CASSYGTGGGEQYF. The CDR3 coding sequence is TGTGCCAGCAGCTATGGGACAGGGGGCGGCGAGCAGTACTTC.

This clonotype was observed at least ten times. This chain joins TRBV7-8 and TRBJ2-2; 9 bases are a match to TRBD1. CDR1 and CDR2 (germline): SGHVS, FQNEAQ. The CDR3 is 18 residues long. The V gene end was trimmed by 2 bases and the J gene end by 5 bases; junction bases not matched to a gene: 12. The CDR3 here is CASSLKGGTGLRTGELFF. The CDR3 DNA reads TGTGCCAGCAGCTTAAAGGGCGGGACAGGGTTACGAACCGGGGAGCTGTTTTTT.

The chain combines TRBV5-1 with TRBJ2-5, with 11 bases lining up with TRBD1. The CDR3 totals 16 residues. Trimming at V came to 2 bases and at J to 3 bases, leaving 6 bases not matched to a gene. Germline V gene data show CDR1 as SGHRS and CDR2 as YFSETQ. DNA of the CDR3: TGCGCCAGCAGCTTAGCGGGGGACAGGGGGAAAGAGACCCAGTACTTC. Translating gives CASSLAGDRGKETQYF. The full variable domain, completed using reference TRBV5-1 and TRBJ2-5, is KAGVTQTPRYLIKTRGQQVTLSCSPISGHRSVSWYQQTPGQGLQFLFEYFSETQRNKGNFPGRFSGRQFSNSRSEMNVSTLELGDSALYLCASSLAGDRGKETQYFGPGTRLLVL.

There are a few counts of this clonotype. The chain combines TRBV24-1 with TRBJ2-3, with D possibly matching TRBD1 (6 bases). Germline CDR1 reads KGHDR; CDR2 reads SFDVKD. Trimming removed 2 bases from V and 1 base from J, with 9 bases in between. The CDR3 runs to 15 residues. The CDR3 DNA reads TGTGCCACCAGTGATTGGGGGCCAGGCACAGATACGCAGTATTTT. Amino acid sequence: CATSDWGPGTDTQYF.

In this sample, this clonotype turned up many times. The genes are TRBV28 and TRBJ1-5; a weak D match, TRBD1 (6 bases). Trimming pared 7 bases from V and 0 bases from J, leaving 22 bases between. Germline V lookup: CDR1 MDHEN, CDR2 SYDVKM. The CDR3 consists of 18 residues. The chain's CDR3 is CASTFLGGGRNSNQPQHF. As DNA, the CDR3 is TGTGCCAGCACTTTCCTGGGGGGGGGGCGAAATAGCAATCAGCCCCAGCATTTT.

The chain employs TRBV28 and TRBJ1-1; 9 bases agree with TRBD1. The CDR3 is 14 residues long. Trimming took 5 bases from V and 9 from J; bases not matched to a gene: 10. Germline CDR1 is MDHEN and CDR2 is SYDVKM. CDR3 nucleotide sequence: TGTGCCAGCAGTCGGGACAGGGATCTATCCAAAGCTTTCTTT. This codes for CASSRDRDLSKAFF.

This clonotype has only a few counts. V is TRBV4-1 and J is TRBJ2-3; TRBD2 aligns across 9 bases. The J segment lost 2 bases and the V segment lost 6 bases, leaving 9 bases of the junction unmatched. This CDR3 has 16 amino acids. In germline, CDR1 is MGHRA, CDR2 YSYEKL. The CDR3 DNA follows: TGCGCCAGCAGACCCCAGACTAGCGGCTCCACAGATACGCAGTATTTT. The encoded protein is CASRPQTSGSTDTQYF.